This entry is about one T cell receptor (beta chain). The table lists this clone with a count of one. It lacks a known antigen. Base quality data are lacking; no much larger clone is found one base away. The CDR3 regions of human TCRbeta chains were subjected to immunosequencing. The authors' pipeline ran thus. TCRs in the repertoires were compared against a reference library of SARS-CoV-2-specific TCRs that had been generated with the MIRA antigen-specificity platform. Breadth was defined as the fraction of unique TCRs that were SARS-CoV-2-associated, and depth was defined as the fraction of total T cells that were SARS-CoV-2-associated. Using the MIRA data, each spike-specific TCR was assigned both to the spike region to which the TCR was reactive and to a CD4 or CD8 class. Log10-transformed breadth and depth values were compared by one-way ANOVA with Sidak's multiple comparisons tests. TCRdb limited this immuneACCESS table to in-frame rearrangements with V and J called. A share of clones is missing; checked studies link under half to unresolved V genes, and the rest is unexplained. Clone size and the V and J calls come from that table; the DNA yielded D and trimming. This sample holds around 67,000 clones; around 84% were observed only once. About 20% of the sample is taken by the ten largest.

This sample was taken from a study of T cell responses to AZD1222 COVID-19 vaccine (dated by TCRdb to the early 2020s). A note on the overall study: Because spike-specific TCR depth and breadth did not differ between the two schedules, AZD1222 recipients who got a second dose at roughly 4 weeks were pooled with those who got a second dose at roughly 12 weeks. A total of just over 230 trial participants underwent TCR sequencing, of whom approximately 200 had received two doses of AZD1222 and some 25 had received two doses of the MenACWY control vaccine. Enrollment into the trials was organized by age into subgroups of 18-55, 56-69 and 70-plus years, and those subgroups contained roughly 150, 30 and 60 TCR-sequenced participants, respectively.

Sample time point, as interpreted from the label and publication: baseline before first vaccination. Vaccinee samples came from UK trials COV001 and COV002, including a single-blind randomized controlled phase 2/3 trial of AZD1222 (ChAdOx1 nCoV-19) in healthy adults. For TCRbeta chain sequencing, PBMC samples from trial participants were taken at day 0 and at day 28 after the second dose. CDR3 length: 14 amino acids, cysteine to phenylalanine. This entry keeps only the CDR3 DNA: 42 bases, framed from base 1. V and J are truncated by 7 bases and 4 bases respectively, leaving an intervening sequence of 16 bases. The germline V gene (reference sequence) sets CDR1 to MNHEY and CDR2 to SMNVEV. Study-wide conclusions, independent of this receptor: Because no samples from the day 14 peak response were available, repertoires could be characterized only after the peak T cell response. A significant rise in spike-specific TCR breadth and depth was observed after two AZD1222 doses relative to day 0 and relative to MenACWY recipients. Nearly half of unique spike-specific TCRs reportedly recognized epitopes outside regions mutated in the B.1.351 and B.1.1.7 variants. Most participants were white British and females outnumbered males, and the authors suggested that clonal diversity may have been underestimated. Conclusions about previously exposed vaccinees were limited because only a handful of AZD1222 recipients were SARS-CoV-2 seropositive at baseline. Vaccine-associated CD4 TCRs spanned the whole spike protein, with dominant responses in regions 160-218 and 743-854. In the small 56-69-year group, the increase in depth fell short of significance, most likely because of low power.

The rearrangement combines TRBV27 with TRBJ1-1; confidence is insufficient to name the D gene. This clonotype was sampled from an adult in good health. The sample in question was peripheral blood, obtained on day 0 of AZD1222 vaccination. The nucleotide sequence reads TGTGCCAGCAATCCGGGGAGGAAGGTCACTGAAGCTTTCTTT. It specifies CASNPGRKVTEAFF.